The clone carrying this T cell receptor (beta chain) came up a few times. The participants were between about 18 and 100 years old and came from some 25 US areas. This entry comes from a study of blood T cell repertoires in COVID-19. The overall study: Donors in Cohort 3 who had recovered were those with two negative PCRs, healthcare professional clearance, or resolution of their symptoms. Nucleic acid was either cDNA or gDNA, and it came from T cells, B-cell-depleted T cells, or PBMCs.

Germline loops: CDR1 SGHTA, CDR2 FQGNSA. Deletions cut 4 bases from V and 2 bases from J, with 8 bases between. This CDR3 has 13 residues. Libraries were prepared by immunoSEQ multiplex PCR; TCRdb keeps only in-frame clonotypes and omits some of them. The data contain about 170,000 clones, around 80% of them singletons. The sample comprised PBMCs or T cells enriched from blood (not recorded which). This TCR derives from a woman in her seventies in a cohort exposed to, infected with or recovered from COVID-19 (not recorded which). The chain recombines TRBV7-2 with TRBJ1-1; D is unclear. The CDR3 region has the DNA TGTGCCAGCAGCTCAGACATTAACACTGAAGCTTTCTTT. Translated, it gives CASSSDINTEAFF.